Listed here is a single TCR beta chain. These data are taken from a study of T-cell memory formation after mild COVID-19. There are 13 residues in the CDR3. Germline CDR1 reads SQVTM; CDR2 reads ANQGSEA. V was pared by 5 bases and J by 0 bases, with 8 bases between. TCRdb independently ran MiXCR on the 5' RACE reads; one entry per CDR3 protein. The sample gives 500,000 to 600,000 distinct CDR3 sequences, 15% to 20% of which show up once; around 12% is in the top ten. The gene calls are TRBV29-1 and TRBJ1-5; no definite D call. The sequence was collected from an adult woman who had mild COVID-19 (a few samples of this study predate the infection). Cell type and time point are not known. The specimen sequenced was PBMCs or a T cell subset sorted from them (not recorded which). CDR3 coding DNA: TGCAGCGTTTCTCTGAATAGCAATCAGCCCCAGCATTTT. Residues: CSVSLNSNQPQHF.